Presented here are 28 T cell receptor beta chains from one specimen sequenced in a study of blood T cell repertoires in COVID-19. Sequenced by immunoSEQ multiplex PCR; TCRdb stores in-frame clones only, minus some. The data show under 100,000 clones, over 70% seen once. Sequenced material: peripheral blood. These receptors came from an older man with active or convalescent COVID-19.

The chain joins TRBV5-5 to TRBJ1-1; 8 bases line up with TRBD1. Germline values: CDR1 SGHKS, CDR2 YYEKEE (reference sequence). J gave up 7 bases and V 8 bases, and 19 bases lay outside the gene matches. This CDR3 is 16 amino acids long. CDR3 residues: CASNRGSSRAVIEAFF. The CDR3 DNA reads TGTGCCAGTAACAGGGGGAGTTCCCGGGCGGTTATTGAAGCTTTCTTT.

The rearrangement joins TRBV5-5 to TRBJ1-3; 7 nucleotides match TRBD1. The CDR3 spans 14 residues. Germline assignment: CDR1 SGHKS and CDR2 YYEKEE (reference sequence). Trimming removed 4 bases from V and 7 bases from J; junction bases left unmatched: 8. The CDR3 is CASSHQGVGNTIYF. In nucleotides, the CDR3 is TGTGCCAGCAGCCACCAGGGGGTCGGGAACACCATATATTTT.

The chain uses TRBV7-9 and TRBJ1-1; no clear D gene. Germline CDR1 is SEHNR and CDR2 is FQNEAQ (reference sequence). The CDR3 has 10 amino acids. Trimming pared 1 base from V and 10 bases from J, leaving 4 bases between. CDR3 loop: CASSLGGAFF. The DNA for the CDR3 is TGTGCCAGCAGCTTAGGAGGAGCTTTCTTT. The full variable domain, in which reference TRBV7-9 and TRBJ1-1 provide the parts outside the CDR3, is DTGVSQNPRHKITKRGQNVTFRCDPISEHNRLYWYRQTLGQGPEFLTYFQNEAQLEKSRLLSDRFSAERPKGSFSTLEIQRTEQGDSAMYLCASSLGGAFFGQGTRLTVV.

The gene calls are TRBV11-2 and TRBJ1-6; 9 bases fit TRBD1. V was pared by 1 base and J by 7 bases, with 2 bases of the junction left unmatched. Germline loops: CDR1 SGHAT, CDR2 FQNNGV. The CDR3 runs to 15 residues. CDR3 bases: TGTGCCAGCAGCTTAGCGACAGGGGGAAATTCACCCCTCCACTTT. The encoded protein is CASSLATGGNSPLHF.

The rearrangement joins TRBV5-8 to TRBJ1-3; TRBD1 might be the D (6 bases). The CDR3 spans 16 residues. Germline values: CDR1 SGHTS, CDR2 YDEGEE. Trimming removed 2 bases from V and 4 bases from J, with 16 bases in between. The CDR3 nucleotides are TGTGCCAGCAGCTTCCAAGCTCGGACAGCCGGAAACACCATATATTTT. It specifies CASSFQARTAGNTIYF.

The V gene is TRBV6-5, the J gene TRBJ1-6; D call uncertain. The V and J ends lost 2 bases and 6 bases respectively, with 5 bases between them. This CDR3 is built from 13 residues. Germline CDR1 is MNHEY and CDR2 is SVGAGI. The CDR3 DNA sequence: TGTGCCAGCAGTTACATTCGTAATTCACCCCTCCACTTT. Protein product: CASSYIRNSPLHF.

V usage is TRBV3-1 (or the pseudogene TRBV3-2) and J usage is TRBJ2-1, with no clear D. This CDR3 is 14 amino acids long. Germline V gene data show CDR1 as LGHDT and CDR2 as YNNKEL (reference sequence). The V gene lost 0 bases and the J gene lost 4 bases, with 7 bases spanning the gap. In nucleotides, the CDR3 is TGTGCCAGCAGCCAAGATTTTAGTTACAATGAGCAGTTCTTC. Protein: CASSQDFSYNEQFF.

This clone occurred a few times. This sequence joins TRBV27 and TRBJ1-5; 8 nucleotides agree with TRBD1. With 2 bases clipped from V and 2 bases from J, the junction kept 8 bases outside the gene matches. This CDR3 contains 17 residues. From germline, CDR1 is MNHEY and CDR2 SMNVEV (reference sequence). This chain's CDR3 is CASSLGGQGSGNQPQHF. The DNA of the CDR3 is TGTGCCAGCAGTTTAGGTGGACAGGGCTCGGGCAATCAGCCCCAGCATTTT.

This clone showed up just once. V gene TRBV2 combines with J gene TRBJ1-4; TRBD1 might be the D (5 bases). Germline CDR1 is SNHLY and CDR2 is FYNNEI. The V and J ends lost 6 bases and 7 bases respectively, with 18 bases between them. The CDR3 is 15 residues long. The CDR3 nucleotides are TGTGCCAGCAGCAAAAACACAGGAGTTAGTGAAAAACTGTTTTTT. Amino acid sequence: CASSKNTGVSEKLFF.

V gene TRBV11-1 combines with J gene TRBJ1-6, with TRBD1 identical over 7 bases. The germline CDR1 and CDR2 sequences are SGHAT and FQDESV (reference sequence). V lost 2 bases to trimming and J lost 7 bases; unmatched junction nucleotides: 5. The CDR3 runs 15 residues. For the CDR3, the DNA is TGTGCCAGCAGCTTACAGGGGGGATTAAATTCACCCCTCCACTTT. It encodes CASSLQGGLNSPLHF. Full variable domain (missing parts from reference TRBV11-1 and TRBJ1-6): EAEVAQSPRYKITEKSQAVAFWCDPISGHATLYWYRQILGQGPELLVQFQDESVVDDSQLPKDRFSAERLKGVDSTLKIQPAELGDSAMYLCASSLQGGLNSPLHFGNGTRLTVT.

This chain joins TRBV6-4 and TRBJ2-1; 11 bases agree with TRBD2. Germline CDR1 MRHNA, CDR2 SNTAGT. V shed 6 bases and J 5 bases; nucleotides not matched to a gene: 6. The CDR3 runs 15 residues. For the CDR3, the DNA is TGTGCCAGCAGCAAACTAGCGGGGGACCACAATGAGCAGTTCTTC. It codes for CASSKLAGDHNEQFF.

The chain carries TRBV5-4 and TRBJ1-1; TRBD1 matches at 7 bases. The CDR3 covers 14 residues. Per germline, CDR1 SGHNT and CDR2 YYREEE (reference sequence). The trim removed 2 bases at V and 1 base at J, leaving 2 bases unmatched. CDR3 DNA sequence: TGTGCCAGCAGCTTCCAGGGGGGGAACACTGAAGCTTTCTTT. The encoded protein is CASSFQGGNTEAFF.

CDR3 in amino acids: CASSIISGGPSYNEQFF. CDR3 DNA sequence: TGTGCCAGTAGTATTATAAGCGGGGGCCCGTCCTACAATGAGCAGTTCTTC. The V and J genes are TRBV19 and TRBJ2-1; 8 bases map to TRBD2. Germline loops: CDR1 LNHDA, CDR2 SQIVND (reference sequence). This CDR3 has 17 amino acids. With V trimmed by 3 bases and J by 1 base, 8 bases remained unmatched. Full variable domain (outside the CDR3, taken from reference TRBV19 and TRBJ2-1): DGGITQSPKYLFRKEGQNVTLSCEQNLNHDAMYWYRQDPGQGLRLIYYSQIVNDFQKGDIAEGYSVSREKKESFPLTVTSAQKNPTAFYLCASSIISGGPSYNEQFFGPGTRLTVL.

The rearrangement joins TRBV5-1 to TRBJ2-1, with 8 bases lining up with TRBD2. This CDR3 spans 13 amino acids. The germline V gene has CDR1 SGHRS and CDR2 YFSETQ. Losses at the gene ends were 7 bases for V and 6 bases for J; bases not matched to a gene: 6. CDR3 DNA sequence: TGCGCCAGCGGAAGCGGGGGTAGCAATGAGCAGTTCTTC. It translates to CASGSGGSNEQFF.

The sample holds a few counts of this clone. The J gene is TRBJ2-5, the V gene TRBV6-2 or TRBV6-3; 10 bases fit TRBD1. After removal of 5 bases from V and 4 bases from J, the junction contained 7 bases not matched to a gene. The CDR3 covers 15 residues. Germline V CDR1 and CDR2: MNHEY, SVGEGT. For the CDR3, the DNA is TGTGCCAGCAGTCAGGGACAGGGGTTGGGAGAGACCCAGTACTTC. Protein product: CASSQGQGLGETQYF.

This clone was recorded a few times. This sequence joins TRBV12-3 or TRBV12-4 and TRBJ2-1; perhaps TRBD1 as D (5 bases). The ends were cut back, 1 base at V and 6 bases at J, with 7 bases in the middle. The CDR3 totals 13 residues. The DNA for the CDR3 is TGTGCCAGCAGTTTAGGGACATTCAATGAGCAGTTCTTC. Protein: CASSLGTFNEQFF.

This rearrangement joins TRBV2 to TRBJ2-7; D possibly corresponds to TRBD1 (6 bases). The V gene's germline CDR1 is SNHLY and CDR2 FYNNEI. This CDR3 is built from 14 residues. V lost 0 bases and J 2 bases, leaving 8 bases between the germline ends. CDR3 bases: TGTGCCAGCAGTGAAGCGAACAGGGCCTACGAGCAGTACTTC. Its protein product is CASSEANRAYEQYF.

This clone turned up a few times. This sequence joins TRBV5-6 and TRBJ1-1, with D tentatively TRBD1 (5 bases). The V end was cut by 3 bases, the J end by 1 base, with 16 bases between. The CDR3 covers 16 residues. CDR1 is SGHDT and CDR2 is YYEEEE in the germline V gene. CDR3 bases: TGTGCCAGCAGCTGGACGGGACGGGGGAGGAACACTGAAGCTTTCTTT. It encodes CASSWTGRGRNTEAFF.

This clone showed up just a few times. J is TRBJ1-2 and V is TRBV7-2, with D possibly matching TRBD1 (5 bases). V was trimmed by 0 bases and J by 6 bases, leaving 14 bases between them. The CDR3 length is 15 residues. Looked up from germline, CDR1 is SGHTA and CDR2 is FQGNSA. The CDR3: CASSLAAGILNGYTF. The CDR3 DNA follows: TGTGCCAGCAGCTTAGCGGCAGGGATTTTGAATGGCTACACCTTC.

This chain uses TRBV2 with TRBJ1-5; D may be TRBD1 (6 bases). Per the germline V gene, CDR1 is SNHLY and CDR2 is FYNNEI. V dropped 5 bases and J dropped 5 bases, with 16 bases sitting between them. This CDR3 has 15 residues. CDR3 nucleotides: TGTGCCAGCAGTAAGGAGGAGACAGGAGATCAGCCCCAGCATTTT. This sequence encodes CASSKEETGDQPQHF.

V is TRBV5-1 and J is TRBJ1-1; 7 bases fit TRBD1. Losses at the gene ends were 1 base for V and 6 bases for J; bases not matched to a gene: 3. The CDR3 spans 13 residues. Germline assignment: CDR1 SGHRS and CDR2 YFSETQ. The CDR3 spells CASSLWQGAEAFF. The CDR3, as DNA: TGCGCCAGCAGCTTGTGGCAGGGGGCTGAAGCTTTCTTT.

The rearrangement joins TRBV24-1 to TRBJ2-3, with no clear D. V lost 4 bases, J lost 2 bases, and 6 bases lay in between. Germline CDR1 KGHDR, CDR2 SFDVKD. This CDR3 is 13 amino acids long. The CDR3 sequence is CATSDRSTDTQYF. CDR3 DNA: TGTGCCACCAGTGACAGATCCACAGATACGCAGTATTTT.

The chain links TRBV29-1 to TRBJ1-1; 7 bases agree with TRBD1. The CDR3 is made up of 13 amino acids. V was clipped by 3 bases and J by 4 bases; unmatched bases: 5. Germline V gives CDR1 SQVTM, CDR2 ANQGSEA. As DNA, the CDR3 is TGCAGCGTTGAGGACGCAGGGGGCACTGAAGCTTTCTTT. Amino acid sequence: CSVEDAGGTEAFF.

V is TRBV15 and J is TRBJ1-1, with D tentatively TRBD1 (5 bases). CDR3 length: 15 amino acids. Germline-derived CDR1 and CDR2 are LNHNV and YYDKDF (reference sequence). V lost 1 base to trimming and J lost 1 base, with 10 bases between them. The CDR3 spells CATSRVPQGNTEAFF. CDR3 sequence (DNA): TGTGCCACCAGCAGAGTTCCCCAGGGGAACACTGAAGCTTTCTTT. Full variable domain (rest looked up from reference TRBV15 and TRBJ1-1): DAMVIQNPRYQVTQFGKPVTLSCSQTLNHNVMYWYQQKSSQAPKLLFHYYDKDFNNEADTPDNFQSRRPNTSFCFLDIRSPGLGDTAMYLCATSRVPQGNTEAFFGQGTRLTVV.

This chain links TRBV6-1 with TRBJ1-2; TRBD1 matches at 9 bases. The trim removed 6 bases at V and 14 bases at J, leaving 13 bases unmatched. The CDR3 covers 13 residues. CDR1 is MNHNS, CDR2 SASEGT, per germline. CDR3 region: CASRWTGAEMGTF. Written as DNA, the CDR3 is TGTGCCAGCAGATGGACAGGGGCGGAAATGGGGACCTTC.

The chain recombines TRBV2 with TRBJ2-5, with 10 bases that match TRBD2. V was clipped by 7 bases and J by 4 bases; unmatched bases: 9. This CDR3 spans 15 amino acids. Germline CDR1 reads SNHLY; CDR2 reads FYNNEI. The CDR3 here is CASTPSAGGRETQYF. The DNA for the CDR3 is TGTGCCAGCACCCCCTCAGCGGGGGGGCGAGAGACCCAGTACTTC.

The rearrangement joins TRBV5-6 to TRBJ1-1; perhaps TRBD1 as D (5 bases). V was shortened by 5 bases and J by 1 base, with 9 bases between the two germline ends. Germline values: CDR1 SGHDT, CDR2 YYEEEE. This CDR3 is 13 amino acids long. This chain's CDR3 is CASSMDTNTEAFF. Written as DNA, the CDR3 is TGTGCCAGCAGTATGGACACGAACACTGAAGCTTTCTTT.

This sequence joins TRBV5-5 and TRBJ1-5, with D perhaps matching TRBD1 (5 bases). The CDR3 sequence is 16 residues long. V gave up 2 bases and J gave up 0 bases, with 12 bases separating them. Looked up from germline, CDR1 is SGHKS and CDR2 is YYEKEE (reference sequence). CDR3 nucleotide sequence: TGTGCCAGCAGCTTTGGGGCGGTGTATAGCAATCAGCCCCAGCATTTT. It encodes CASSFGAVYSNQPQHF. The full variable domain, completed using reference TRBV5-5 and TRBJ1-5, is DAGVTQSPTHLIKTRGQQVTLRCSPISGHKSVSWYQQVLGQGPQFIFQYYEKEERGRGNFPDRFSARQFPNYSSELNVNALLLGDSALYLCASSFGAVYSNQPQHFGDGTRLSIL.